These T cell receptor beta chains were read from a single sample in a study of cytomegalovirus exposure and HLA in healthy donors. TCRdb's table, derived via immunoSEQ multiplex PCR, lists solely in-frame clones and lacks some. The data hold about 140,000 clones, with roughly 80% observed a single time. Sequenced sample: PBMCs. The receptors derive from a female donor in good health and CMV-seronegative. CDR3s include the opening cysteine and the closing phenylalanine or tryptophan. The D gene is left open where the match is weak. Rows give clone size only sometimes, using once, few, many, or a class for an expanded clone.

cdr3_nt: TGCGCCAGTAGGTCACAAATCCAAGAGACCCAGTACTTC
cdr3_aa: CASRSQIQETQYF
v_call: TRBV19
clone_size: few
d_call: -
j_call: TRBJ2-5

cdr3_nt: TGTGCCAGTAGCTGGGACGGACGGGAGACCTACGAGCAGTACTTC
cdr3_aa: CASSWDGRETYEQYF
v_call: TRBV19
clone_size: -
d_call: -
j_call: TRBJ2-7

cdr3_nt: TGTGCCAGCAGTCACCGACAGCTTTATGGCTACACCTTC
cdr3_aa: CASSHRQLYGYTF
v_call: TRBV27
clone_size: -
d_call: -
j_call: TRBJ1-2

cdr3_nt: TGTGCCAGCAGCTTCCAGGGGAGCTCCTACGAGCAGTACTTC
cdr3_aa: CASSFQGSSYEQYF
v_call: TRBV5-4
clone_size: few
d_call: -
j_call: TRBJ2-7

cdr3_nt: TGTGCCAGCAGCGACTCGGGAGGTAGCGGGAGCCACGAGCAGTACTTC
cdr3_aa: CASSDSGGSGSHEQYF
v_call: TRBV7-6
clone_size: -
d_call: TRBD2
j_call: TRBJ2-7

cdr3_nt: TGCGCCAGCAGCACGCCGGGACAGGGGGCGCGGGGGGCCAACGTCCTGACTTTC
cdr3_aa: CASSTPGQGARGANVLTF
v_call: TRBV5-1
clone_size: few
d_call: TRBD1
j_call: TRBJ2-6

cdr3_nt: TGTGCCAGCAGCTTTTCCGACAGGGCTACCTACAATGAGCAGTTCTTC
cdr3_aa: CASSFSDRATYNEQFF
v_call: TRBV7-8
clone_size: -
d_call: TRBD1
j_call: TRBJ2-1

cdr3_nt: TGCGCCAGCAGCCCGGGACAGGGGGTGCGCGAGCAGTACTTC
cdr3_aa: CASSPGQGVREQYF
v_call: TRBV5-1
clone_size: -
d_call: TRBD1
j_call: TRBJ2-7

cdr3_nt: TGTGCCACCCCCGGGGGGCGTTACAATGAGCAGTTCTTC
cdr3_aa: CATPGGRYNEQFF
v_call: TRBV6-1
clone_size: once
d_call: -
j_call: TRBJ2-1

cdr3_nt: TGTGCCAGCCAGACAGGGGTTAGAAACACAGATACGCAGTATTTT
cdr3_aa: CASQTGVRNTDTQYF
v_call: TRBV7-2
clone_size: -
d_call: TRBD1
j_call: TRBJ2-3

cdr3_nt: TGTGCCAGCAGTTACTCGGAGGCGGGGGGCTACGAGCAGTACTTC
cdr3_aa: CASSYSEAGGYEQYF
v_call: TRBV6-6
clone_size: -
d_call: TRBD2
j_call: TRBJ2-7

cdr3_nt: TGTGCCAGCAGCTTAGGCAGGGTCAATGAGCAGTTCTTC
cdr3_aa: CASSLGRVNEQFF
v_call: TRBV7-9
clone_size: -
d_call: -
j_call: TRBJ2-1

cdr3_nt: TGTGCCAGTAGTCAAGGCAGGACAGATACGCAGTATTTT
cdr3_aa: CASSQGRTDTQYF
v_call: TRBV19
clone_size: -
d_call: -
j_call: TRBJ2-3

cdr3_nt: TGCAGCGTTGGGCAGGGTGCCGAAGCTTTCTTT
cdr3_aa: CSVGQGAEAFF
v_call: TRBV29-1
clone_size: few
d_call: -
j_call: TRBJ1-1

cdr3_nt: TGTGCCAGCAGCTTTGGGCAGGGGGGAGATACGCAGTATTTT
cdr3_aa: CASSFGQGGDTQYF
v_call: TRBV7-9
clone_size: -
d_call: -
j_call: TRBJ2-3

cdr3_nt: TGTGCCAGCAGCTTACAACGGGACAAAGCCTACGAGCAGTACTTC
cdr3_aa: CASSLQRDKAYEQYF
v_call: TRBV7-2
clone_size: few
d_call: -
j_call: TRBJ2-7

cdr3_nt: TGTGCCAGCGACTATTCCGGACTAGCGGCCACAGATACGCAGTATTTT
cdr3_aa: CASDYSGLAATDTQYF
v_call: TRBV28
clone_size: -
d_call: TRBD2
j_call: TRBJ2-3

cdr3_nt: TGTGCCAGCAGTTACGGTCCCGGACTAGACTCCTACGAGCAGTACTTC
cdr3_aa: CASSYGPGLDSYEQYF
v_call: TRBV6-5
clone_size: -
d_call: TRBD2
j_call: TRBJ2-7

cdr3_nt: TGCAGCGTCGCCGCCAGGGGGACGAACACCGGGGAGCTGTTTTTT
cdr3_aa: CSVAARGTNTGELFF
v_call: TRBV29-1
clone_size: -
d_call: TRBD1
j_call: TRBJ2-2

cdr3_nt: TGTGCCAGCAGCGCAGCCGGGACAGAGGCGAATCAGCCCCAGCATTTT
cdr3_aa: CASSAAGTEANQPQHF
v_call: TRBV21-1
clone_size: -
d_call: -
j_call: TRBJ1-5

cdr3_nt: TGTGCCAGCAGTGACGGGGTCCCTGACACTGAAGCTTTCTTT
cdr3_aa: CASSDGVPDTEAFF
v_call: TRBV6-1
clone_size: few
d_call: -
j_call: TRBJ1-1

cdr3_nt: TGTGCCAGCAGTTTCTCTAGCGGGTCCTACAATGAGCAGTTCTTC
cdr3_aa: CASSFSSGSYNEQFF
v_call: TRBV28
clone_size: -
d_call: TRBD2
j_call: TRBJ2-1

cdr3_nt: TGTGCCTGGATGGGAAGGACACCCCCCTACGAGCAGTACTTC
cdr3_aa: CAWMGRTPPYEQYF
v_call: TRBV30
clone_size: once
d_call: -
j_call: TRBJ2-7

cdr3_nt: TGTGCCAGCAGTCCGGGGGACTCCAGACAGGGTAGGATAGGCTACACCTTC
cdr3_aa: CASSPGDSRQGRIGYTF
v_call: TRBV27
clone_size: -
d_call: TRBD1
j_call: TRBJ1-2

cdr3_nt: TGTGCCAGCTCACCAAGGGGACTAGCGGGAGGGACAGATACGCAGTATTTT
cdr3_aa: CASSPRGLAGGTDTQYF
v_call: TRBV18
clone_size: -
d_call: TRBD2
j_call: TRBJ2-3

cdr3_nt: TGCGCCAGCAGCTTGGAAGTTAGCAGCTACGAGCAGTACTTC
cdr3_aa: CASSLEVSSYEQYF
v_call: TRBV5-1
clone_size: -
d_call: -
j_call: TRBJ2-7

cdr3_nt: TGCAGCGTTGAGACCCGGAGAAATGGCTACACCTTC
cdr3_aa: CSVETRRNGYTF
v_call: TRBV29-1
clone_size: -
d_call: -
j_call: TRBJ1-2

cdr3_nt: TGTGCCAGCAGCCCACAGGGGGCAGGCTATGGCTACACCTTC
cdr3_aa: CASSPQGAGYGYTF
v_call: TRBV7-2
clone_size: -
d_call: TRBD1
j_call: TRBJ1-2